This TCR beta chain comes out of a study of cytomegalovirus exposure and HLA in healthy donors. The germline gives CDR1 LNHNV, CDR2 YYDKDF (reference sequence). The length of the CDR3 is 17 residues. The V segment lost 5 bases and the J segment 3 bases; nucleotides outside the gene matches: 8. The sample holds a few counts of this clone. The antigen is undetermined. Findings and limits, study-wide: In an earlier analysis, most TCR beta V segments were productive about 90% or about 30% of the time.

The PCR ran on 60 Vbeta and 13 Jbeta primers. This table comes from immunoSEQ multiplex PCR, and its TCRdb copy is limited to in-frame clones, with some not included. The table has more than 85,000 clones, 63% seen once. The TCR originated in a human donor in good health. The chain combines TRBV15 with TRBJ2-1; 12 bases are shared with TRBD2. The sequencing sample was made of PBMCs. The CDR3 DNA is TGTGCCACCAGCCGTGGACTAGCGGGGAGACACTACAATGAGCAGTTCTTC. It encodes CATSRGLAGRHYNEQFF.